The 25 T cell receptor beta chains in this list originate from one sample, sequenced in a study of shared clonotypes between healthy human individuals. Sequencing used immunoSEQ multiplex PCR; TCRdb keeps in-frame clones, though not all of them. The repertoire holds 850,000 to 1,200,000 clones, with around 75% as singletons. The sequenced material came from memory CD4+ T cells sorted from blood. Subset here: CD45RA-negative fraction. These receptors were taken from a man aged 18 to 30 in good health.

On this clone: Germline and junction disagree at one end, which may indicate a read error. V is TRBV5-1 and J is TRBJ2-7; D may be TRBD2 (6 bases). The CDR3 loop spans 14 amino acids. Germline CDR1 reads SGHRS; CDR2 reads YFSETQ. CDR3 nucleotide sequence: TGTGCCAGCAGCCCAGGGACTGGGTCCCGCGAGCAGTACTTC. It is translated as CASSPGTGSREQYF.

V is TRBV9 and J is TRBJ2-2, with TRBD2 matching over 8 bases. The trim removed 0 bases at V and 5 bases at J, leaving 6 bases unmatched. This CDR3 spans 16 amino acids. Germline V gene data show CDR1 as SGDLS and CDR2 as YYNGEE. The CDR3 region is CASSVAGTSMTGELFF. CDR3 nucleotide sequence: TGTGCCAGCAGCGTAGCCGGGACTAGTATGACCGGGGAGCTGTTTTTT.

The V gene is TRBV11-2, the J gene TRBJ2-1, with 9 bases fitting TRBD1. CDR3 size: 15 residues. Per germline, CDR1 SGHAT and CDR2 FQNNGV. Trimming took 5 bases from V and 8 from J; bases not matched to a gene: 10. Here the CDR3 DNA reads TGTGCCAGCAGCACCCCCGGGACAGGGCTCCATGAGCAGTTCTTC. It is translated as CASSTPGTGLHEQFF.

This rearrangement joins TRBV30 to TRBJ2-7; 10 nucleotides align to TRBD1. The germline V gene has CDR1 GTSNPN and CDR2 SVGIG (reference sequence). V was clipped by 2 bases and J by 3 bases; unmatched bases: 4. The CDR3 sequence is 14 residues long. CDR3 loop: CAWSIRDRGYEQYF. CDR3 nucleotides: TGTGCCTGGAGTATCCGGGACAGGGGCTACGAGCAGTACTTC.

V gene TRBV19 combines with J gene TRBJ2-2; 8 positions match TRBD1. Germline CDR1 is LNHDA and CDR2 is SQIVND (reference sequence). The ends lost 3 bases at V and 13 bases at J; junction bases unmatched: 13. This CDR3 is built from 15 residues. The CDR3 sequence: CASSIGQGSVLGLFF. In nucleotides, the CDR3 is TGTGCCAGTAGTATCGGACAGGGTTCTGTGCTTGGGCTGTTTTTT. Filled out from reference TRBV19 and TRBJ2-2, the complete variable domain reads DGGITQSPKYLFRKEGQNVTLSCEQNLNHDAMYWYRQDPGQGLRLIYYSQIVNDFQKGDIAEGYSVSREKKESFPLTVTSAQKNPTAFYLCASSIGQGSVLGLFFGEGSRLTVL.

The chain employs TRBV23-1 and TRBJ2-3, with 9 bases identical to TRBD1. TRBV23-1 is an ORF, with its function uncertain. Trimming at V came to 4 bases and at J to 1 base, leaving 9 bases not matched to a gene. CDR3 length: 17 residues. The CDR3 loop is CASSRPTGGCGTDTQYF. The CDR3 DNA follows: TGCGCCAGCAGTCGACCTACAGGGGGCTGCGGCACAGATACGCAGTATTTT.

The chain links TRBV6-5 to TRBJ1-6, with 8 bases aligning to TRBD1. Germline CDR1 and CDR2: MNHEY and SVGAGI. The CDR3 is 15 amino acids. The J segment lost 9 bases and the V segment lost 2 bases, leaving 6 bases of the junction unmatched. CDR3 sequence reads: CASSYTQGEGSPLHF. DNA of the CDR3: TGTGCCAGCAGTTACACACAGGGGGAGGGTTCACCCCTCCACTTT.

The chain combines TRBV19 with TRBJ1-1; 10 nucleotides line up with TRBD1. The length of the CDR3 is 17 residues. Germline CDR1 LNHDA, CDR2 SQIVND (reference sequence). The trim removed 5 bases at V and 1 base at J, leaving 10 bases unmatched. DNA of the CDR3: TGTGCCAGTAGTGTCCGGGACAGGGGAGGTGGGAACACTGAAGCTTTCTTT. It encodes CASSVRDRGGGNTEAFF.

The chain couples TRBV21-1 to TRBJ2-3; TRBD2, the table's D call, lacks a check against the DNA. TRBV21-1 is flagged as a pseudogene. This CDR3 has 16 amino acids. The chain's CDR3 is CASTRPPGVGTDTQYF. CDR3 DNA: TGTGCCAGCACCCGACCCCCGGGAGTAGGGACAGATACGCAGTATTTT.

The J gene is TRBJ2-6, the V gene TRBV7-9, with D unresolved. Germline V gene lookup returns CDR1 SEHNR and CDR2 FQNEAQ (reference sequence). Trimming took 5 bases from V and 4 from J, leaving 15 bases between them. The CDR3 runs to 16 residues. CDR3 DNA: TGTGCCAGCAGCATTGGCGGAGTGGGAGGGGCCAACGTCCTGACTTTC. Protein: CASSIGGVGGANVLTF.

The CDR3 is CASSLVVDNEQFF. The DNA of the CDR3 is TGCGCCAGCAGCTTGGTGGTAGATAATGAGCAGTTCTTC. The rearrangement joins TRBV5-1 to TRBJ2-1; D unclear. Germline CDR1 and CDR2: SGHRS and YFSETQ. Trimming left V 0 bases short and J 7 bases short, with 8 bases between. The CDR3 spans 13 residues.

In its sample, this clone was seen once. CDR3 in amino acids: CASRGRGHSYEQYF. As DNA, the CDR3 is TGTGCCAGCAGGGGCAGGGGACACTCCTACGAGCAGTACTTC. V usage is TRBV2 and J usage is TRBJ2-7, with a weak D call TRBD1 (6 bases). Between the trimmed V and J ends, which lost 6 bases and 0 bases, there was a span of 12 bases. The CDR3 contains 14 residues. Germline-derived CDR1 and CDR2 are SNHLY and FYNNEI.

The chain is built from TRBV19 and TRBJ1-3, with a possible D match to TRBD1 (6 bases). The CDR3 is 15 residues long. Trimming stripped 2 bases from V and 4 bases from J, with 12 bases between. CDR1 and CDR2 from the germline V gene are LNHDA and SQIVND (reference sequence). Written as DNA, the CDR3 is TGTGCCAGTAGTATAATCCAGGGGAAAGGAAACACCATATATTTT. Protein product: CASSIIQGKGNTIYF.

The V call is TRBV28, the J call TRBJ2-2; D assignment may be TRBD1 or TRBD2 (7 bases each). Germline V gene sequence: CDR1 MDHEN, CDR2 SYDVKM. There are 15 residues in the CDR3. The V gene lost 7 bases and the J gene lost 0 bases, with 12 bases spanning the gap. The CDR3 sequence: CASIRGGSNTGELFF. DNA for the CDR3: TGTGCCAGCATCAGGGGGGGCTCGAACACCGGGGAGCTGTTTTTT.

J is TRBJ2-1 and V is TRBV30, with 9 bases aligning to TRBD2. The CDR3 is made up of 13 amino acids. Germline CDR1 is GTSNPN and CDR2 is SVGIG (reference sequence). V lost 4 bases to trimming and J lost 11 bases; unmatched junction nucleotides: 9. The DNA for the CDR3 is TGTGCCTGGACCCGTGGGGGGACTAGCAAGCAGTTCTTC. Encoded protein: CAWTRGGTSKQFF. Using reference TRBV30 and TRBJ2-1 for the parts outside the CDR3, the full variable domain is SQTIHQWPATLVQPVGSPLSLECTVEGTSNPNLYWYRQAAGRGLQLLFYSVGIGQISSEVPQNLSASRPQDRQFILSSKKLLLSDSGFYLCAWTRGGTSKQFFGPGTRLTVL.

This rearrangement joins TRBV5-5 to TRBJ1-5; D might be TRBD1 (5 bases). The CDR3 loop spans 15 amino acids. Germline V CDR1 and CDR2: SGHKS, YYEKEE (reference sequence). V lost 5 bases and J lost 1, with 13 bases in between. CDR3 in amino acids: CASSPDSLSNQPQHF. In nucleotides, the CDR3 is TGTGCCAGCAGTCCCGACAGCCTGAGCAATCAGCCCCAGCATTTT.

In the case of this clone: This clone may be a read error of a much larger clone one base away. The chain recombines TRBV5-6 with TRBJ2-5; D is undetermined. V was shortened by 2 bases and J by 0 bases, with 5 bases between the two germline ends. The CDR3 is 13 amino acids. Germline CDR1 SGHDT, CDR2 YYEEEE. CDR3 protein: CASSFRDQETQYF. For the CDR3, the DNA is TGTGCCAGCAGCTTCCGGGACCAAGAGACCCAGTACTTC.

This clone has just a few counts. The J gene is TRBJ1-5, the V gene TRBV28; D remains unclear. This CDR3 is 15 amino acids long. V lost 5 bases and J 4 bases, leaving 15 bases between the germline ends. Germline V lookup: CDR1 MDHEN, CDR2 SYDVKM. The CDR3 DNA is TGTGCCAGCAGTCCCGTCTCCAACGGTAATCAGCCCCAGCATTTT. Protein sequence: CASSPVSNGNQPQHF.

The chain carries TRBV5-4 and TRBJ1-6, with D perhaps TRBD1 (6 bases). CDR1 is SGHNT, CDR2 YYREEE, per germline (reference sequence). Trimming left V 3 bases short and J 9 bases short, with 19 bases between. The length of the CDR3 is 16 residues. CDR3 bases: TGTGCCAGCAGCTATCTGGTGGGGGCATTGAGTTCACCCCTCCACTTT. It yields the protein CASSYLVGALSSPLHF.

The J gene is TRBJ1-1, the V gene TRBV5-4; no firm D call. V was trimmed by 0 bases and J by 7 bases, leaving 10 bases between them. From germline, CDR1 is SGHNT and CDR2 YYREEE (reference sequence). This CDR3 has 13 residues. This chain's CDR3 is CASSLASDGEAFF. The CDR3 nucleotides are TGTGCCAGCAGCTTGGCTTCAGATGGTGAAGCTTTCTTT.

This clone has at least ten counts. The genes are TRBV5-4 and TRBJ1-3, with D perhaps TRBD1 (5 bases). The ends were cut back, 1 base at V and 0 bases at J, with 5 bases in the middle. The CDR3 extends over 14 amino acids. Germline CDR1 reads SGHNT; CDR2 reads YYREEE (reference sequence). CDR3 amino acids: CASSLTGSGNTIYF. In nucleotides, the CDR3 is TGTGCCAGCAGCTTGACAGGCTCTGGAAACACCATATATTTT.

About this clone: Other DNA sequences within the sample encode an identical CDR3. The rearrangement joins TRBV19 to TRBJ1-1; 7 nucleotides align to TRBD1. V lost 4 bases and J lost 1; bases outside the gene matches: 6. CDR1 is LNHDA and CDR2 is SQIVND in the germline V gene (reference sequence). This CDR3 is 15 amino acids long. In DNA form, the CDR3 reads TGTGCCAGTAGTAAGTCCGGGACAGCGAACACTGAAGCTTTCTTT. It specifies CASSKSGTANTEAFF.

The chain combines TRBV6-1 with TRBJ2-4, with 9 bases identical to TRBD1. The V gene's germline CDR1 is MNHNS and CDR2 SASEGT. This CDR3 is 13 amino acids long. The trim removed 9 bases at V and 6 bases at J, leaving 6 bases unmatched. CDR3 amino acids: CASRQGVGNIQYF. CDR3 DNA sequence: TGTGCCAGTAGACAGGGGGTAGGAAACATTCAGTACTTC.

This clone has a handful of counts. J is TRBJ1-6 and V is TRBV28; a weak D match, TRBD1 (5 bases). V lost 7 bases to trimming and J lost 6 bases, with 7 bases between them. The germline V gene has CDR1 MDHEN and CDR2 SYDVKM. This CDR3 spans 12 amino acids. The chain's CDR3 is CASTGSNSPLHF. CDR3 bases: TGTGCCAGCACAGGGAGTAATTCACCCCTCCACTTT.

The rearrangement uses TRBV6-5 and TRBJ2-3; tentative D call: TRBD2 (7 bases). The germline V and J ends were trimmed by 0 bases and 10 bases, with 14 bases remaining between them. Germline CDR1 is MNHEY and CDR2 is SVGAGI. This CDR3 region has 14 residues. The CDR3 coding sequence is TGTGCCAGCAGTTACTCCGGGGGGCGCGTTCCGCAGTATTTT. Protein sequence: CASSYSGGRVPQYF.